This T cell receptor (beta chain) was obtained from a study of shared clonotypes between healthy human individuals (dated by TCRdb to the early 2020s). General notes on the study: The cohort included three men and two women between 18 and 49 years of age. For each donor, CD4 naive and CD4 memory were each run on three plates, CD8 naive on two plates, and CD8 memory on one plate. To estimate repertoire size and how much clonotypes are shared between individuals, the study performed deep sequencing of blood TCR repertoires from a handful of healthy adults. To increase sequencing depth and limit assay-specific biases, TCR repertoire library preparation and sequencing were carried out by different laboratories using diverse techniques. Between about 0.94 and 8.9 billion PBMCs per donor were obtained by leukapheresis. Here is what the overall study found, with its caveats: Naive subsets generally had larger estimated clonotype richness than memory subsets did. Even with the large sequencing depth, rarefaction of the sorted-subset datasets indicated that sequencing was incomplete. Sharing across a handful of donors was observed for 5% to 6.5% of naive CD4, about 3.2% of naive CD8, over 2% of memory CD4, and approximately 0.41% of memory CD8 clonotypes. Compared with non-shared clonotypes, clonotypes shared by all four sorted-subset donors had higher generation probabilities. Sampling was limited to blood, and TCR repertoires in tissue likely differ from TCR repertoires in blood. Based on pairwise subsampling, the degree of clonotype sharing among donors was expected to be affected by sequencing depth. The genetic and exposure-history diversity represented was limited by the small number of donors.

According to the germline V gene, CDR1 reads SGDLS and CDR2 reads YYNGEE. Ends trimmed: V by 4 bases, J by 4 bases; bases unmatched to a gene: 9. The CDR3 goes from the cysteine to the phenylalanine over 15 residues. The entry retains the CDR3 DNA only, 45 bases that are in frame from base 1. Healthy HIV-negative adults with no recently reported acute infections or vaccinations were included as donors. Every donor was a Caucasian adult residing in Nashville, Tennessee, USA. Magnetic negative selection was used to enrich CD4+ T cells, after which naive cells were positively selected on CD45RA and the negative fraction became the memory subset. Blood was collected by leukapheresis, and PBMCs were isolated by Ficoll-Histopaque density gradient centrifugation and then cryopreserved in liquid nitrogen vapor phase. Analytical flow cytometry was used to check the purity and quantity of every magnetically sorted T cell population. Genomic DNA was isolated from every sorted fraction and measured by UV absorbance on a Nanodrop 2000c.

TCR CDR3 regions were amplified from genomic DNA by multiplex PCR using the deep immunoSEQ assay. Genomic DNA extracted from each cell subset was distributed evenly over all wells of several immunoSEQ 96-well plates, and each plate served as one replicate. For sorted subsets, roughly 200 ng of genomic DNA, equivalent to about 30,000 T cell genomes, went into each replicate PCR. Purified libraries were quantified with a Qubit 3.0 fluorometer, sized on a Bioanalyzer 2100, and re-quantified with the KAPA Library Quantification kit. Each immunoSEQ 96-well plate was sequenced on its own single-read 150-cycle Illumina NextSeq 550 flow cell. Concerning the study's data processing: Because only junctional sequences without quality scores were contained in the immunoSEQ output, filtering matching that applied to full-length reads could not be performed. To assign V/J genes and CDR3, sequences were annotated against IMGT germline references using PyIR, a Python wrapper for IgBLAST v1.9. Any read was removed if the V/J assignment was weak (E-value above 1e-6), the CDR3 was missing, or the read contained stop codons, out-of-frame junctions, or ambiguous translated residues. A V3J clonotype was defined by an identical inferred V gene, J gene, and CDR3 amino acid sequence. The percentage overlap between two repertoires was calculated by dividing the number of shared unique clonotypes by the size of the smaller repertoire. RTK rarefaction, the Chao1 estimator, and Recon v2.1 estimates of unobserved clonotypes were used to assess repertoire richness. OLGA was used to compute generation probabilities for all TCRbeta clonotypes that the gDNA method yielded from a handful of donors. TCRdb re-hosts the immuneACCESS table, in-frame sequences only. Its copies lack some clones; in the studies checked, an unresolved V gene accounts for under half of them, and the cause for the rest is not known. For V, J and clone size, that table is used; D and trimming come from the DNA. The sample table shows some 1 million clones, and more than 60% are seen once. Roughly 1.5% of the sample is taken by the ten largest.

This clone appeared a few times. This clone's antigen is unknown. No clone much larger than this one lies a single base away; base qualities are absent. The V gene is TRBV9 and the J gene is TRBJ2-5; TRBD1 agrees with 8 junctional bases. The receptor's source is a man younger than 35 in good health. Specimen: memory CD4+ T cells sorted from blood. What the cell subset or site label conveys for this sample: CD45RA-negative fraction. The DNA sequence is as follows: TGTGCCAGCAGCCTTCGGCAGGGGGCCGGAGAGACCCAGTACTTC. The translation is CASSLRQGAGETQYF.